The clone carrying this T cell receptor (beta chain) was picked up many times. The data derive from a study of CD8+CD57+ T cells in acquired aplastic anemia. Genomic DNA acted as the template from which TCR beta VDJ combination and CDR3 sequence profiling were carried out. TCRdb fed the reads into MiXCR, producing one record per CDR3 protein. The sample lists 150,000 to 200,000 distinct CDR3 sequences; around half were seen once. By flow cytometry, patients selected for sequencing had shown an expansion of CD8+CD57+ cells. Among the patients, all had severe acquired aplastic anemia. At blood sampling, none of the patients had yet received therapy. Trimming removed 3 bases at V and 6 bases at J, with 14 bases between. The germline CDR1 and CDR2 sequences are SQVTM and ANQGSEA. CDR3 length equals 13 residues.

The rearrangement uses TRBV29-1 and TRBJ1-2; a weak D match, TRBD1 (5 bases). The origin of this receptor is a human donor with aplastic anemia. Sequencing input: sorted CD4+, CD8+, or CD8+CD57+ T cells (not recorded which) from PBMCs. For the CDR3, the DNA is TGCAGCGTTGATGGATGGGGGGGACATGGCTACACCTTC. Translation: CSVDGWGGHGYTF. Full variable domain (outside the CDR3, taken from reference TRBV29-1 and TRBJ1-2): SAVISQKPSRDICQRGTSLTIQCQVDSQVTMMFWYRQQPGQSLTLIATANQGSEATYESGFVIDKFPISRPNLTFSTLTVSNMSPEDSSIYLCSVDGWGGHGYTFGSGTRLTVV.